The 9 T cell receptor beta chains reported below all come from one sample, sequenced in a study of PD-L1 blockade in urothelial cancer. The time point was: pretreatment peripheral blood. The table came from immunoSEQ multiplex PCR; TCRdb's copy has only in-frame clones and leaves some out. This table has tens of thousands of clones, 65% to 90% appearing once. This material consisted of PBMCs, taken around atezolizumab (anti-PD-L1) treatment. The receptors come from a man in his 70s with urothelial cancer.

V usage is TRBV2 and J usage is TRBJ2-5; TRBD2 matches 7 bases. J lost 2 bases, V lost 5 bases, and 8 bases had no gene match. CDR3 length: 15 residues. Per germline, CDR1 SNHLY and CDR2 FYNNEI. CDR3 region: CASSNVAGGQETQYF. CDR3 nucleotide sequence: TGTGCCAGCAGTAACGTAGCGGGCGGGCAAGAGACCCAGTACTTC.

The chain carries TRBV5-1 and TRBJ2-1; 9 bases line up with TRBD1. Trimming took 4 bases from V and 7 from J; bases not matched to a gene: 3. This CDR3 is 13 amino acids long. CDR1 SGHRS and CDR2 YFSETQ come from the germline V gene. The CDR3 loop is CASSTGQGNEQFF. The CDR3 region has the DNA TGCGCCAGCAGCACTGGACAGGGGAATGAGCAGTTCTTC. Together with reference TRBV5-1 and TRBJ2-1, the CDR3 gives the full variable domain: KAGVTQTPRYLIKTRGQQVTLSCSPISGHRSVSWYQQTPGQGLQFLFEYFSETQRNKGNFPGRFSGRQFSNSRSEMNVSTLELGDSALYLCASSTGQGNEQFFGPGTRLTVL.

This chain connects TRBV2 to TRBJ1-1; no firm D call. The CDR3 is 12 amino acids. The V end was cut by 6 bases, the J end by 4 bases, with 9 bases between. CDR1 SNHLY and CDR2 FYNNEI come from the germline V gene. The CDR3 is CASSLASTEAFF. The CDR3 bases are TGTGCCAGCAGCCTAGCAAGCACTGAAGCTTTCTTT.

The chain uses TRBV11-1 and TRBJ2-7; tentatively, D is TRBD1 (6 bases). In germline, CDR1 is SGHAT, CDR2 FQDESV (reference sequence). There are 13 residues in the CDR3. Trimming stripped 2 bases from V and 4 bases from J, with 9 bases between. The CDR3 loop reads CASSLPTGYEQYF. The CDR3 DNA sequence: TGTGCCAGCAGCTTACCGACAGGATACGAGCAGTACTTC.

The genes are TRBV7-9 and TRBJ2-1; unclear D gene. The CDR3 totals 18 residues. V shed 5 bases and J shed 4 bases, with 24 bases lying between them. CDR1 and CDR2 (germline): SEHNR, FQNEAQ (reference sequence). The DNA of the CDR3 is TGTGCCAGCAGCCCTCCGATTGGGCGCGCCAATCGGTACAATGAGCAGTTCTTC. Translation: CASSPPIGRANRYNEQFF.

This chain links TRBV28 with TRBJ1-3, with D unresolved. The CDR3 contains 17 residues. V lost 4 bases and J 4 bases, leaving 20 bases between the germline ends. Germline CDR1 is MDHEN and CDR2 is SYDVKM. The CDR3 nucleotides are TGTGCCAGCAGTTCTGCACATTCGGGTGGCACGGGAAACACCATATATTTT. Its translation: CASSSAHSGGTGNTIYF.

Many counts were recorded for this clone. J is TRBJ2-7 and V is TRBV7-6; 8 bases map to TRBD2. V gave up 8 bases and J gave up 3 bases; unmatched junction bases: 9. The CDR3 is made up of 14 amino acids. Germline CDR1 is SGHVS and CDR2 is FNYEAQ. The CDR3 sequence: CASSPGAGVYEQYF. For the CDR3, the DNA is TGTGCCAGCTCCCCAGGAGCGGGAGTCTACGAGCAGTACTTC. The variable domain in full, with the rest retrieved from reference TRBV7-6 and TRBJ2-7, is GAGVSQSPRYKVTKRGQDVALRCDPISGHVSLYWYRQALGQGPEFLTYFNYEAQQDKSGLPNDRFSAERPEGSISTLTIQRTEQRDSAMYRCASSPGAGVYEQYFGPGTRLTVT.

The chain uses TRBV19 and TRBJ2-1; 9 bases are a match to TRBD1. V shed 3 bases and J 5 bases; nucleotides not matched to a gene: 5. The CDR3 loop spans 15 amino acids. CDR1 is LNHDA and CDR2 is SQIVND in the germline V gene (reference sequence). The CDR3 is CASSMGTGPHNEQFF. The CDR3 nucleotides are TGTGCCAGTAGTATGGGGACAGGGCCCCACAATGAGCAGTTCTTC.

This clone has just a few counts. The chain is built from TRBV27 and TRBJ2-3; perhaps TRBD2 as D (5 bases). Germline values: CDR1 MNHEY, CDR2 SMNVEV (reference sequence). The V gene lost 2 bases and the J gene lost 0 bases, with 12 bases spanning the gap. The CDR3 is made up of 16 amino acids. The CDR3 spells CASSLQRSPSTDTQYF. The DNA for the CDR3 is TGTGCCAGCAGTTTACAGCGGAGCCCTAGCACAGATACGCAGTATTTT.